This TCR beta chain appears in the sequencing data of a study of T-cell memory formation after mild COVID-19. This clonotype was detected a few times. MiXCR, run by TCRdb on the 5' RACE reads, gives a single entry per CDR3 protein. The sample consists of roughly 200,000 distinct CDR3 sequences, just over 9.5% of them appearing once. In germline, CDR1 is DFQATT, CDR2 SNEGSKA (reference sequence). Germline trimming cut 3 bases from V and 2 bases from J; bases unmatched to any gene: 6. The CDR3 is 15 amino acids. V and J are TRBV20-1 and TRBJ2-3; TRBD2 aligns across 9 bases. The TCR was taken from a young man who had mild COVID-19 (a few samples of this study predate the infection). Cell type and time point are not known. Sequencing used PBMCs or a T cell subset sorted from them (not recorded which). This CDR3 is CSASPRLAATDTQYF. DNA for the CDR3: TGCAGTGCTAGCCCTCGACTAGCGGCCACAGATACGCAGTATTTT.